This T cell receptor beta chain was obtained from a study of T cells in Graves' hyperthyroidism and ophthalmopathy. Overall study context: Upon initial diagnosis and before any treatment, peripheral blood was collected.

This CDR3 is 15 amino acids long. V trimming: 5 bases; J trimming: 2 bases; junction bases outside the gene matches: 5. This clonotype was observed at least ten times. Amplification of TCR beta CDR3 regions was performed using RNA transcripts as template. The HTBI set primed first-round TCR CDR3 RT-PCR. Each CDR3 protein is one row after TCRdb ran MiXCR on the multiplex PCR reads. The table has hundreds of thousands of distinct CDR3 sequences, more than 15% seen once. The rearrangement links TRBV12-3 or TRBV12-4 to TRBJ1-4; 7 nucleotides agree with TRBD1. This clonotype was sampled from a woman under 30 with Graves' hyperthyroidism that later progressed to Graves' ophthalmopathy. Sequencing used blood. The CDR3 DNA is TGTGCCAGCAGTCCATCAGGGGGGACTAATGAAAAACTGTTTTTT. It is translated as CASSPSGGTNEKLFF.